Each of the 14 T cell receptor beta chains below was sequenced from the same sample in a study of cytomegalovirus exposure and HLA in healthy donors. The PCR was carried out with 60 Vbeta primers and 13 Jbeta primers. Assay: immunoSEQ multiplex PCR; the TCRdb copy retains only in-frame clones and omits some. The table lists 83,000 or so clones, 75% to 80% of them singletons. The specimen was PBMCs. The receptors derive from a female donor in good health and CMV-seronegative.

The table lists this clone with a count of one. The chain recombines TRBV6-1 with TRBJ1-4; 8 bases are a match to TRBD1. The CDR3 consists of 15 residues. V shed 6 bases, J shed 5 bases, and the junction held 8 bases outside the gene matches. Germline lookup yields CDR1 MNHNS and CDR2 SASEGT. CDR3 nucleotides: TGTGCCAGCAGCGCCGGGACAGGAGGAAATGAAAAACTGTTTTTT. Its protein is CASSAGTGGNEKLFF.

The J gene is TRBJ2-5, the V gene TRBV5-8, with TRBD1 matching over 9 bases. This CDR3 has 15 amino acids. The V gene's germline CDR1 is SGHTS and CDR2 YDEGEE. Trimming at V came to 4 bases and at J to 1 base, leaving 5 bases not matched to a gene. DNA of the CDR3: TGTGCCAGCAGCCCAGGGGACAGGGTCCAAGAGACCCAGTACTTC. Translated: CASSPGDRVQETQYF. Variable domain in full (rest from reference TRBV5-8 and TRBJ2-5): EAGVTQSPTHLIKTRGQQATLRCSPISGHTSVYWYQQALGLGLQFLLWYDEGEERNRGNFPPRFSGRQFPNYSSELNVNALELEDSALYLCASSPGDRVQETQYFGPGTRLLVL.

The chain employs TRBV10-3 and TRBJ2-3, with 9 bases that match TRBD2. CDR1 and CDR2 from the germline V gene are ENHRY and SYGVKD. The V gene end was trimmed by 4 bases and the J gene end by 2 bases; junction bases not matched to a gene: 4. The CDR3 sequence is 15 residues long. CDR3 sequence reads: CAISGLAGNTDTQYF. Written as DNA, the CDR3 is TGTGCCATCAGTGGGCTAGCGGGGAACACAGATACGCAGTATTTT.

V and J are TRBV5-1 and TRBJ2-2; TRBD2 matches 8 bases. CDR3 size: 14 residues. Losses at the gene ends were 3 bases for V and 6 bases for J; bases not matched to a gene: 4. The germline V gene encodes CDR1 SGHRS and CDR2 YFSETQ. The CDR3 here is CASSSGRDAGELFF. CDR3 bases: TGCGCCAGCAGCTCCGGGAGGGACGCCGGGGAGCTGTTTTTT.

The chain joins TRBV7-2 to TRBJ1-2; no reliable D call. Trimming cost V 2 bases and J 4 bases, with 20 bases left between them. This CDR3 region has 17 residues. Germline V lookup: CDR1 SGHTA, CDR2 FQGNSA. The CDR3 reads CASSLRFVTQEGYGYTF. CDR3 coding DNA: TGTGCCAGCAGCTTACGGTTCGTCACACAAGAGGGCTATGGCTACACCTTC. Looking up the rest from reference TRBV7-2 and TRBJ1-2 gives the full variable domain: GAGVSQSPSNKVTEKGKDVELRCDPISGHTALYWYRQSLGQGLEFLIYFQGNSAPDKSGLPSDRFSAERTGGSVSTLTIQRTQQEDSAVYLCASSLRFVTQEGYGYTFGSGTRLTVV.

The chain is built from TRBV4-3 and TRBJ1-2, with no clear D. Trimming left V 4 bases short and J 8 bases short, with 23 bases between. The V gene's germline CDR1 is LGHNA and CDR2 YSLEER. The CDR3 has 16 residues. Written as DNA, the CDR3 is TGCGCCAGCAGCCCTGAAATCTACCTCCGAGAGAACGGCTACACCTTC. It encodes CASSPEIYLRENGYTF.

This chain joins TRBV9 and TRBJ2-2; D is uncertain. The germline gives CDR1 SGDLS, CDR2 YYNGEE. V lost 4 bases to trimming and J lost 6 bases, with 7 bases between them. CDR3 size: 12 residues. In DNA, the CDR3 is TGTGCCAGCAGCCCCCCCGCCGGGGAGCTGTTTTTT. This codes for CASSPPAGELFF.

The V and J genes are TRBV6-5 and TRBJ2-1; 8 nucleotides line up with TRBD1. Germline CDR1 MNHEY, CDR2 SVGAGI. The CDR3 sequence is 13 residues long. Trimming at V came to 5 bases and at J to 15 bases, leaving 12 bases not matched to a gene. The CDR3 protein is CASSAGQGTSGFF. DNA of the CDR3: TGTGCCAGCAGTGCCGGACAGGGTACCAGCGGGTTCTTC.

The table lists this clone with a few counts. The chain joins TRBV7-9 to TRBJ2-2, with 8 bases matching TRBD1. Germline V gene sequence: CDR1 SEHNR, CDR2 FQNEAQ (reference sequence). V shed 3 bases, J shed 4 bases, and the junction held 4 bases outside the gene matches. This CDR3 spans 15 amino acids. The CDR3 sequence: CASSFVTGGTGELFF. CDR3 sequence (DNA): TGTGCCAGCAGCTTCGTCACAGGGGGCACCGGGGAGCTGTTTTTT.

The chain recombines TRBV29-1 with TRBJ2-1; 12 positions agree with TRBD2. CDR3 size: 15 residues. Germline trimming cut 4 bases from V and 6 bases from J; bases unmatched to any gene: 7. CDR1 and CDR2 from the germline V gene are SQVTM and ANQGSEA. CDR3 nucleotides: TGCAGCGTTGGGACTAGCGGGATCAGGGGCAATGAGCAGTTCTTC. This sequence encodes CSVGTSGIRGNEQFF.

The genes are TRBV7-9 and TRBJ1-2; no clear D gene. Trimming pared 1 base from V and 6 bases from J, leaving 9 bases between. The CDR3 is 13 amino acids. The germline CDR1 and CDR2 sequences are SEHNR and FQNEAQ (reference sequence). The CDR3 DNA reads as TGTGCCAGCAGCTTAGGAGCAGGCAATGGCTACACCTTC. It encodes CASSLGAGNGYTF.

The CDR3, as DNA: TGTGCCAGCTCACCATCCATGAACACTGAAGCTTTCTTT. Translated, it gives CASSPSMNTEAFF. J is TRBJ1-1 and V is TRBV18; no clear D gene. V dropped 2 bases and J dropped 0 bases, with 4 bases sitting between them. The germline CDR1 and CDR2 sequences are KGHSH and LQKENI. The CDR3 is 13 amino acids.

This clone was observed a handful of times. The chain is built from TRBV5-4 and TRBJ2-2; D is uncertain. The V gene lost 0 bases and the J gene lost 1 base, with 7 bases spanning the gap. Germline V gives CDR1 SGHNT, CDR2 YYREEE (reference sequence). This CDR3 has 15 amino acids. CDR3 in DNA: TGTGCCAGCAGCTTGGAGCTGCGGAACACCGGGGAGCTGTTTTTT. Encoded protein: CASSLELRNTGELFF.

The V and J genes are TRBV29-1 and TRBJ1-2; D is uncertain. CDR1 and CDR2 (germline): SQVTM, ANQGSEA. V lost 5 bases to trimming and J lost 0 bases, with 4 bases between them. The CDR3 is 11 amino acids. The CDR3 DNA reads as TGCAGCGTTATAGCTAACTATGGCTACACCTTC. It specifies CSVIANYGYTF.